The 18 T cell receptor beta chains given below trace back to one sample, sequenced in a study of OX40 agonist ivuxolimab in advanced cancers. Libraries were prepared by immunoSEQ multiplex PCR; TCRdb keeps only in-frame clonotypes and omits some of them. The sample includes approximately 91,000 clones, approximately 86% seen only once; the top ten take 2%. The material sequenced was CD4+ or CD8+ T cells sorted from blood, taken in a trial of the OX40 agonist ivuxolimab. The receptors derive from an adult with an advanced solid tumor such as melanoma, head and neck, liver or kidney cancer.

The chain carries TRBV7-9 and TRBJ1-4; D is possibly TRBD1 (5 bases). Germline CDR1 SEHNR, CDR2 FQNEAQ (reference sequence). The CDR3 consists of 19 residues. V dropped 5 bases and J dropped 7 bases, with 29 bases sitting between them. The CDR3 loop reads CASSPRPGQKGPFFEKLFF. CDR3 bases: TGTGCCAGCAGCCCTAGGCCAGGGCAAAAAGGTCCCTTTTTTGAAAAACTGTTTTTT.

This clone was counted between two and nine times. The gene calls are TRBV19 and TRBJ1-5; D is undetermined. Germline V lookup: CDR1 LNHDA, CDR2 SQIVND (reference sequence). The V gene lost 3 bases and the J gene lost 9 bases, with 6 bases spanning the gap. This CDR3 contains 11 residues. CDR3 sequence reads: CASSMAGPQHF. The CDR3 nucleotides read TGTGCCAGTAGTATGGCAGGGCCCCAGCATTTT.

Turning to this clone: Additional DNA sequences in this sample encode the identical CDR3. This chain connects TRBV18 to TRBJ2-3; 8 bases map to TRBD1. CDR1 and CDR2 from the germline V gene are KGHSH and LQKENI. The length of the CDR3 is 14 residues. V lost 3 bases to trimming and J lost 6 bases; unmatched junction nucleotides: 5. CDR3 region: CASSPGQASDTQYF. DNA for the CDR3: TGTGCCAGCTCACCGGGACAGGCGTCCGATACGCAGTATTTT.

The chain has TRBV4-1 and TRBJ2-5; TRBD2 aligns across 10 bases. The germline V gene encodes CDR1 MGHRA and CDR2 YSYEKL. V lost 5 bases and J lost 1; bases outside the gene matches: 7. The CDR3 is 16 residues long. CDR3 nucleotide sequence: TGCGCCAGCAGCTTCCAGCGGGGGGGTGGCCAAGAGACCCAGTACTTC. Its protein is CASSFQRGGGQETQYF.

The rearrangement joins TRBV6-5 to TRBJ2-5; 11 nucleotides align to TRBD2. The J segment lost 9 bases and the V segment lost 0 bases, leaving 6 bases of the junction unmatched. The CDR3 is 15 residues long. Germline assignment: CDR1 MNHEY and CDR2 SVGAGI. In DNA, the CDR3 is TGTGCCAGCAGTTACTCGTTCGCTAGCGGGGGGCCCCAGTACTTC. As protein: CASSYSFASGGPQYF.

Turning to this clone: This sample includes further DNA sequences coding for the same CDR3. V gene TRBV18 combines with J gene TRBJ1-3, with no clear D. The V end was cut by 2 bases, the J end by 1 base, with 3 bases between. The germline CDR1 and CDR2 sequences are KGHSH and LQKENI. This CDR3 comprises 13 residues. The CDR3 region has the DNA TGTGCCAGCTCACCAGGGTCTGGAAACACCATATATTTT. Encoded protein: CASSPGSGNTIYF.

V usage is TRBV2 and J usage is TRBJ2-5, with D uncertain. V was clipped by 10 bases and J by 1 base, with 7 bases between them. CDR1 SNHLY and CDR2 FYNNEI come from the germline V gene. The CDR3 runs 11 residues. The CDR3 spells CAISLQETQYF. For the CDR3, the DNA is TGTGCCATTTCACTCCAAGAGACCCAGTACTTC.

The CDR3 sequence: CASSLGGGASYEQYF. As DNA, the CDR3 is TGTGCCAGCAGCTTGGGCGGGGGGGCCTCCTACGAGCAGTACTTC. The J gene is TRBJ2-7, the V gene TRBV5-4, with 9 positions matching TRBD2. V was clipped by 0 bases and J by 0 bases; unmatched bases: 1. The CDR3 runs 15 residues. Germline CDR1 is SGHNT and CDR2 is YYREEE (reference sequence).

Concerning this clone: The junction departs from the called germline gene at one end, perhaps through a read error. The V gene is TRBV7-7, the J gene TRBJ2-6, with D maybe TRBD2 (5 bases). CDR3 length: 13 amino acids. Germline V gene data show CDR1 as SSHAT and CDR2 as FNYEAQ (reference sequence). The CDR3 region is CASSPGETNVLTF. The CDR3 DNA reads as TGTGCTAGCAGCCCTGGGGAGACCAACGTCCTGACTTTC.

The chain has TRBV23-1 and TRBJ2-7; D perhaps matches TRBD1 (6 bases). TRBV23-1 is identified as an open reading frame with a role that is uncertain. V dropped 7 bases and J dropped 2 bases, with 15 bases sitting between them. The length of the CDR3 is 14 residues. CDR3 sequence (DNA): TGCGCCAGCACCCAGACAGGTCAAACCTACGAGCAGTACTTC. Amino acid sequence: CASTQTGQTYEQYF.

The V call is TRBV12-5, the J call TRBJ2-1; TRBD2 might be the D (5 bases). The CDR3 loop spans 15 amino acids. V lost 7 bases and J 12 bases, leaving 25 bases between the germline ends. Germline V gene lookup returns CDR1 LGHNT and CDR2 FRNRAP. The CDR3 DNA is TGTGCTAGTGCCCAGGACCCCCATCGGGGTGGCGGGCAGTTCTTC. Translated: CASAQDPHRGGGQFF.

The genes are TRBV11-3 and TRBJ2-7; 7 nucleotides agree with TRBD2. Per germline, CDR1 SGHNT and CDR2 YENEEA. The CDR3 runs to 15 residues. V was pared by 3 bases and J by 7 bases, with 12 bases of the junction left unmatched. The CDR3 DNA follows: TGTGCCAGCAGCTTGAACAGCGGGGATATGGGTGAGCAGTACTTC. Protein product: CASSLNSGDMGEQYF.

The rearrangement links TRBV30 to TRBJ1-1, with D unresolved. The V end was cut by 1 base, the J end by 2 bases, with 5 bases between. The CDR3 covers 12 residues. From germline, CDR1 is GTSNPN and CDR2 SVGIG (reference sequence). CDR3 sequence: CAWSAANTEAFF. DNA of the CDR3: TGTGCCTGGAGTGCGGCCAACACTGAAGCTTTCTTT.

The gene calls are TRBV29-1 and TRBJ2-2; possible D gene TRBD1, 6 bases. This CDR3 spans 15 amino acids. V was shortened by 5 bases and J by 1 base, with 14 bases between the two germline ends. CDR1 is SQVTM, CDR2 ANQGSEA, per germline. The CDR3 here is CSVRRTALNTGELFF. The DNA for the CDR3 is TGCAGCGTTAGGAGGACAGCGTTGAACACCGGGGAGCTGTTTTTT.

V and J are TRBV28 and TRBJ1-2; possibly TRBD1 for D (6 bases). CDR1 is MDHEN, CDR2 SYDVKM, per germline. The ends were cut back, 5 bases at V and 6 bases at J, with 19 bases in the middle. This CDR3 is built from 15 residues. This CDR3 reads CASSRGVQGGDGYTF. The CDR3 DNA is TGTGCCAGCAGTCGCGGGGTACAGGGAGGCGATGGCTACACCTTC.

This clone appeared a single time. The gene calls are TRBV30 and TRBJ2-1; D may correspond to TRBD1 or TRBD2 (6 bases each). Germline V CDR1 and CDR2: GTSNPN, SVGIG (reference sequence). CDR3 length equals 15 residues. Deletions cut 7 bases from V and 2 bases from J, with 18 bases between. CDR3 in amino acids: CAFQGGGRPYNEQFF. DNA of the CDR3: TGTGCCTTCCAAGGTGGGGGGCGGCCCTACAATGAGCAGTTCTTC.

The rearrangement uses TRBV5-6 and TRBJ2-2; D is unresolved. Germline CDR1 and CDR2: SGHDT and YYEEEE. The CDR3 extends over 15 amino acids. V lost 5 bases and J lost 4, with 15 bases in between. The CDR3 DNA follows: TGTGCCAGCAGAGGACCCCCAAGGAGCACCGGGGAGCTGTTTTTT. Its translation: CASRGPPRSTGELFF.

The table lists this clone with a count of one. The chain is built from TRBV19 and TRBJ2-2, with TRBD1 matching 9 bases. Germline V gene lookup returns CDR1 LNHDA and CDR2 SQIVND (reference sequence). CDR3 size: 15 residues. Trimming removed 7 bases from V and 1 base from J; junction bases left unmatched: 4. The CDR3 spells CASMGTGLNTGELFF. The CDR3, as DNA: TGTGCCAGTATGGGGACAGGGCTGAACACCGGGGAGCTGTTTTTT.